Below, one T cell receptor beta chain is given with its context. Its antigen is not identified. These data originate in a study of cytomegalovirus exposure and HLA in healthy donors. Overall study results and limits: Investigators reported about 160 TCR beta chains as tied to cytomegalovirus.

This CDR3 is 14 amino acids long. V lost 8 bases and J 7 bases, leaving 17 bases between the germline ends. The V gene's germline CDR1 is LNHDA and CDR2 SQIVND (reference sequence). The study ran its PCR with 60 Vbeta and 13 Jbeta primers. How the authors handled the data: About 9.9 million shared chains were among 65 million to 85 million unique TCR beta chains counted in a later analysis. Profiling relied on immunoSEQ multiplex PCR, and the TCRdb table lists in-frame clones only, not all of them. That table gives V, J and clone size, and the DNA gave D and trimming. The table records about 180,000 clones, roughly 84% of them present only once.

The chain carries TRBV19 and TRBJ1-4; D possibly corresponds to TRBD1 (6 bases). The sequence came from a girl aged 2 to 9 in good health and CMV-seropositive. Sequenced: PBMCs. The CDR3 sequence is CASANRARVEKLFF. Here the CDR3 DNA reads TGTGCCAGTGCGAACAGGGCGAGGGTTGAAAAACTGTTTTTT.